A selection of T cell receptor beta chains follows, all from one sample in a study of beta chain features in type 1 diabetes. Sequencing used immunoSEQ multiplex PCR; TCRdb keeps in-frame clones, though not all of them. The sample records about 60,000 clones, about 60% being singletons. Sample: Tregs from blood. The receptor set was obtained from a woman between 18 and 29 years old in good health. Both conserved end residues are part of each CDR3. Each record gives: V gene, clone size, J gene, D gene, CDR3 DNA, CDR3 protein. The D gene is left open where the match is weak. Clone size appears in some rows only: once, few, many, or a class for an expanded clone.

v_call: TRBV20-1; clone_size: NA; j_call: TRBJ1-2; d_call: NA; cdr3_nt: TGCAGTGCTAGGATTGTAGAAGGCTACACCTTC; cdr3_aa: CSARIVEGYTF
v_call: TRBV29-1; clone_size: few; j_call: TRBJ1-1; d_call: NA; cdr3_nt: TGCAGCGTTGCCAGGAACACTGAAGCTTTCTTT; cdr3_aa: CSVARNTEAFF
v_call: TRBV18; clone_size: NA; j_call: TRBJ2-5; d_call: TRBD1; cdr3_nt: TGTGCCAGCTCACCAGGACAGGGGGGAGAGACCCAGTACTTC; cdr3_aa: CASSPGQGGETQYF
v_call: TRBV6-1; clone_size: NA; j_call: TRBJ1-1; d_call: TRBD1; cdr3_nt: TGTGCCAGCAGCCTGACAGGGGATGGCACTGAAGCTTTCTTT; cdr3_aa: CASSLTGDGTEAFF
v_call: TRBV18; clone_size: NA; j_call: TRBJ2-5; d_call: TRBD2; cdr3_nt: TGTGCCAGCTCACCTTCCTGGACTAGCGGATTAGAGACCCAGTACTTC; cdr3_aa: CASSPSWTSGLETQYF
v_call: TRBV5-1; clone_size: NA; j_call: TRBJ2-5; d_call: NA; cdr3_nt: TGCGCCAGCAGCATGGGGAGCGGAGAGACCCAGTACTTC; cdr3_aa: CASSMGSGETQYF
v_call: TRBV30; clone_size: few; j_call: TRBJ1-1; d_call: NA; cdr3_nt: TGTGCCTGGAGTCCGGGGACGGGCGGGGAGACTGAAGCTTTCTTT; cdr3_aa: CAWSPGTGGETEAFF
v_call: TRBV5-1; clone_size: NA; j_call: TRBJ2-1; d_call: TRBD2; cdr3_nt: TGCGCCAGCAGCCAGAGCGGGATCTACTACAATGAGCAGTTCTTC; cdr3_aa: CASSQSGIYYNEQFF
v_call: TRBV19; clone_size: NA; j_call: TRBJ1-1; d_call: TRBD1; cdr3_nt: TGTGCCAGTATGTCCATACCGGGACAGGAGAACACTGAAGCTTTCTTT; cdr3_aa: CASMSIPGQENTEAFF
v_call: TRBV15; clone_size: NA; j_call: TRBJ2-1; d_call: TRBD1; cdr3_nt: TGTGCCACCAGCCTAGACAGGGCTCCTTCCAATGAGCAGTTCTTC; cdr3_aa: CATSLDRAPSNEQFF
v_call: TRBV7-8; clone_size: few; j_call: TRBJ1-1; d_call: TRBD1; cdr3_nt: TGTGCCAGCAGCCCGCTGGGACAGGGCGGCACTGAAGCTTTCTTT; cdr3_aa: CASSPLGQGGTEAFF
v_call: TRBV11-1; clone_size: NA; j_call: TRBJ1-3; d_call: NA; cdr3_nt: TGTGCCAGCAGCCGTACTGACAGCCGCAGTGGAAACACCATATATTTT; cdr3_aa: CASSRTDSRSGNTIYF
v_call: TRBV5-6; clone_size: few; j_call: TRBJ2-7; d_call: TRBD1; cdr3_nt: TGTGCCAGCAGCTTCAGGACAGGGTGGGACGAGCAGTACTTC; cdr3_aa: CASSFRTGWDEQYF
v_call: TRBV5-4; clone_size: NA; j_call: TRBJ2-3; d_call: TRBD2; cdr3_nt: TGTGCCAGCAGCCTAAAAAGCGGGGTGACAGATACGCAGTATTTT; cdr3_aa: CASSLKSGVTDTQYF
v_call: TRBV6-5; clone_size: NA; j_call: TRBJ2-5; d_call: NA; cdr3_nt: TGTGCCAGCAGTTACTCTCAGAGGGAGACCCAGTACTTC; cdr3_aa: CASSYSQRETQYF
v_call: TRBV7-6; clone_size: NA; j_call: TRBJ2-3; d_call: NA; cdr3_nt: TGTGCCAGCAGCCCCTTCGATACGCAGTATTTT; cdr3_aa: CASSPFDTQYF
v_call: TRBV11-2; clone_size: NA; j_call: TRBJ2-4; d_call: NA; cdr3_nt: TGTGCCAGCAGCTTAGGAGGAGGGGTGGACATTCAGTACTTC; cdr3_aa: CASSLGGGVDIQYF
v_call: TRBV19; clone_size: NA; j_call: TRBJ1-2; d_call: TRBD1; cdr3_nt: TGTGCCAGTAGTACCGGACAGGGGGCAGCGTATGGCTACACCTTC; cdr3_aa: CASSTGQGAAYGYTF
v_call: TRBV10-2; clone_size: NA; j_call: TRBJ1-1; d_call: TRBD1; cdr3_nt: TGCGCCAGCAGCCCGGGACAGGGGGTCACTGAAGCTTTCTTT; cdr3_aa: CASSPGQGVTEAFF
v_call: TRBV5-1; clone_size: NA; j_call: TRBJ1-2; d_call: NA; cdr3_nt: TGCGCCAGCAGCGTCCAAGGGGGAGCGGATGGCTACACCTTC; cdr3_aa: CASSVQGGADGYTF
v_call: TRBV18; clone_size: NA; j_call: TRBJ1-2; d_call: NA; cdr3_nt: TGTGCCAGCTCACCACCGCAGATCCTCTATGGCTACACCTTC; cdr3_aa: CASSPPQILYGYTF
v_call: TRBV29-1; clone_size: few; j_call: TRBJ1-5; d_call: NA; cdr3_nt: TGCAGCTTCACCCGGGGTAGCAATCAGCCCCAGCATTTT; cdr3_aa: CSFTRGSNQPQHF
v_call: TRBV5-4; clone_size: NA; j_call: TRBJ2-3; d_call: NA; cdr3_nt: TGTGCCAGCAGCCTGTCCCGTCAGGGCACAGATACGCAGTATTTT; cdr3_aa: CASSLSRQGTDTQYF
v_call: TRBV5-1; clone_size: NA; j_call: TRBJ1-5; d_call: NA; cdr3_nt: TGCGCCAGCAGCTTGCTGGGGGCCGGCAATCAGCCCCAGCATTTT; cdr3_aa: CASSLLGAGNQPQHF
v_call: TRBV18; clone_size: NA; j_call: TRBJ2-7; d_call: NA; cdr3_nt: TGTGCCAGCTCACCCGAGGCCTACGAGCAGTACTTC; cdr3_aa: CASSPEAYEQYF
v_call: TRBV25-1; clone_size: few; j_call: TRBJ1-5; d_call: NA; cdr3_nt: TGTGCCAGCAGTGGACACCCGGATCAGCCCCAGCATTTT; cdr3_aa: CASSGHPDQPQHF
v_call: TRBV7-2; clone_size: few; j_call: TRBJ1-1; d_call: TRBD1; cdr3_nt: TGTGCCAGCAGCCGAACCGGGACAGGGGCGACTGAAGCTTTCTTT; cdr3_aa: CASSRTGTGATEAFF
v_call: TRBV6-5; clone_size: NA; j_call: TRBJ1-1; d_call: TRBD1; cdr3_nt: TGTGCCAGCAAGGGACAGGGGAACACTGAAGCTTTCTTT; cdr3_aa: CASKGQGNTEAFF
v_call: TRBV7-8; clone_size: few; j_call: TRBJ2-5; d_call: NA; cdr3_nt: TGTGCCAGCAGCTTACACAGCCAAGAGACCCAGTACTTC; cdr3_aa: CASSLHSQETQYF
v_call: TRBV6-6; clone_size: NA; j_call: TRBJ2-3; d_call: TRBD1; cdr3_nt: TGTGCCAGCAGGGACAGGCGGTTCACAGATACGCAGTATTTT; cdr3_aa: CASRDRRFTDTQYF
v_call: TRBV7-2; clone_size: NA; j_call: TRBJ2-2; d_call: NA; cdr3_nt: TGTGCCAGCAGCTTGATCCGGGGGAGGTACACCGGGGAGCTGTTTTTT; cdr3_aa: CASSLIRGRYTGELFF
v_call: TRBV29-1; clone_size: few; j_call: TRBJ2-1; d_call: NA; cdr3_nt: TGCAGCGTTGAAGATCTTCTTAATGAGCAGTTCTTC; cdr3_aa: CSVEDLLNEQFF
v_call: TRBV15; clone_size: NA; j_call: TRBJ1-3; d_call: NA; cdr3_nt: TGTGCCACCAGCAGAGGCGGGGGCTCTGGAAACACCATATATTTT; cdr3_aa: CATSRGGGSGNTIYF
v_call: TRBV6-6; clone_size: NA; j_call: TRBJ1-1; d_call: TRBD1; cdr3_nt: TGTGCCGCACGTTTCAGGGGGCAGGACACTGAAGCTTTCTTT; cdr3_aa: CAARFRGQDTEAFF
v_call: TRBV6-5; clone_size: NA; j_call: TRBJ1-1; d_call: NA; cdr3_nt: TGTGCCAGCAGTGGGACACCGAACACTGAAGCTTTCTTT; cdr3_aa: CASSGTPNTEAFF
v_call: TRBV5-1; clone_size: NA; j_call: TRBJ2-3; d_call: NA; cdr3_nt: TGCGCCAGCAGCGAAGACAGCTCCACAGATACGCAGTATTTT; cdr3_aa: CASSEDSSTDTQYF
v_call: TRBV5-5; clone_size: NA; j_call: TRBJ1-2; d_call: TRBD1; cdr3_nt: TGTGCCAGCAGCTTAAGTACAGGGGCTAACTATGGCTACACCTTC; cdr3_aa: CASSLSTGANYGYTF
v_call: TRBV29-1; clone_size: NA; j_call: TRBJ2-2; d_call: TRBD1; cdr3_nt: TGCAGCGTGGACAGGGGGAACACCGGGGAGCTGTTTTTT; cdr3_aa: CSVDRGNTGELFF
v_call: TRBV4-1; clone_size: few; j_call: TRBJ2-1; d_call: TRBD1; cdr3_nt: TGCGCCAGCAGCCGCTCAACCGGGACAGGGGGCGGTGAGCAGTTCTTC; cdr3_aa: CASSRSTGTGGGEQFF
v_call: TRBV5-1; clone_size: NA; j_call: TRBJ2-7; d_call: NA; cdr3_nt: TGCGCCAGCAGCCTAGGATCGGGCTACGAGCAGTACTTC; cdr3_aa: CASSLGSGYEQYF
v_call: TRBV10-3; clone_size: NA; j_call: TRBJ2-2; d_call: TRBD1; cdr3_nt: TGTGCCACCAGCACCGGGACAGGGATTATCGCCGGGGAGCTGTTTTTT; cdr3_aa: CATSTGTGIIAGELFF
v_call: TRBV7-9; clone_size: few; j_call: TRBJ2-5; d_call: NA; cdr3_nt: TGTGCCAGCAGCGACCTGGGGGGATACCAAGAGACCCAGTACTTC; cdr3_aa: CASSDLGGYQETQYF
v_call: TRBV5-1; clone_size: NA; j_call: TRBJ1-4; d_call: TRBD1; cdr3_nt: TGCGCCAGCAGCCCTTCCGCGACAGGGGAGGATGAAAAACTGTTTTTT; cdr3_aa: CASSPSATGEDEKLFF
v_call: TRBV14; clone_size: NA; j_call: TRBJ2-2; d_call: TRBD2; cdr3_nt: TGTGCCAGCACCCAACGCATGTCAAGCGGGGGGCGAATCGGGGAGCTGTTTTTT; cdr3_aa: CASTQRMSSGGRIGELFF
v_call: TRBV5-4; clone_size: few; j_call: TRBJ1-2; d_call: NA; cdr3_nt: TGTGCCAGCAGCCCCAAGCGGGGCAGGGGTCATGGCTACACCTTC; cdr3_aa: CASSPKRGRGHGYTF
v_call: TRBV30; clone_size: medium-sized; j_call: TRBJ1-2; d_call: NA; cdr3_nt: TGTGCCAGCCTCCTCTATGGCTACACCTTC; cdr3_aa: CASLLYGYTF
v_call: TRBV5-1; clone_size: NA; j_call: TRBJ2-2; d_call: NA; cdr3_nt: TGCGCCAGCAGCTTGGGTCATTCGAACACCGGGGAGCTGTTTTTT; cdr3_aa: CASSLGHSNTGELFF
v_call: TRBV5-4; clone_size: once; j_call: TRBJ1-2; d_call: TRBD1; cdr3_nt: TGTGCCAGCAGCTGGGGGAACCGACAGGGATTCGGCTATGGCTACACCTTC; cdr3_aa: CASSWGNRQGFGYGYTF
v_call: TRBV9; clone_size: NA; j_call: TRBJ2-5; d_call: NA; cdr3_nt: TGTGCCAGCAGCGTAGCGGGAGCCGAGTGGGAGACCCAGTACTTC; cdr3_aa: CASSVAGAEWETQYF
v_call: TRBV7-2; clone_size: NA; j_call: TRBJ2-1; d_call: TRBD1; cdr3_nt: TGTGCCAGCAGCCAACTACCGGGGGACAGGGGGGGCTATGAGCAGTTCTTC; cdr3_aa: CASSQLPGDRGGYEQFF
v_call: TRBV10-3; clone_size: NA; j_call: TRBJ1-1; d_call: TRBD1; cdr3_nt: TGTGCCATCAGTGTGGACAGGGACACTGAAGCTTTCTTT; cdr3_aa: CAISVDRDTEAFF